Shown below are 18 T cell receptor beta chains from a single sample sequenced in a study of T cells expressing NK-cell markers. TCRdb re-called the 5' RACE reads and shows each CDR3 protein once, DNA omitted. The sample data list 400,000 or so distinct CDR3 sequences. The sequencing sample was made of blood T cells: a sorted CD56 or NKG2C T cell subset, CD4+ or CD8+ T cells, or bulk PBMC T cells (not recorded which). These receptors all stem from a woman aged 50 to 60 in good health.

The CDR3 sequence is CASSTGVETQYF. The rearrangement uses TRBV3-1 and TRBJ2-5; TCRdb designates TRBD1, a call that cannot be tested without DNA. Looked up from germline, CDR1 is LGHDT and CDR2 is YNNKEL (reference sequence). This CDR3 spans 12 amino acids.

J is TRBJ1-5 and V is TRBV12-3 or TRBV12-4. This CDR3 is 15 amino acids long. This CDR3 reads CASSLASQIMQPQHF.

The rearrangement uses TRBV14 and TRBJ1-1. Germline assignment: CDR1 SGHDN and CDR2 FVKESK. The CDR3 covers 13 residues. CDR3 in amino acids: CASSQERIAEAFF.

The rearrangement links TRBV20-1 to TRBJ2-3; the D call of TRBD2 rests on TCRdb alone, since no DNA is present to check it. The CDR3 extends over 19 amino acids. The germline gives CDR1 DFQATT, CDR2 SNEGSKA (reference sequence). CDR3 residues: CSARARRGGRGTMGDTQYF.

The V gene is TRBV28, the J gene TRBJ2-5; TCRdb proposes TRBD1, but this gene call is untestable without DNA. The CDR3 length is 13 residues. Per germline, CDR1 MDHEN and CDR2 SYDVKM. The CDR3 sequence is CASSPEGEETQYF.

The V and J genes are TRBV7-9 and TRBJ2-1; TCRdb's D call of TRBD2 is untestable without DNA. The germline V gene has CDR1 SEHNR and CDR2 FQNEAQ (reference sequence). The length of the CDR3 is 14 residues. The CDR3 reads CASSSPGLSNEQFF. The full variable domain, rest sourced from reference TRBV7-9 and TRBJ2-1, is DTGVSQNPRHKITKRGQNVTFRCDPISEHNRLYWYRQTLGQGPEFLTYFQNEAQLEKSRLLSDRFSAERPKGSFSTLEIQRTEQGDSAMYLCASSSPGLSNEQFFGPGTRLTVL.

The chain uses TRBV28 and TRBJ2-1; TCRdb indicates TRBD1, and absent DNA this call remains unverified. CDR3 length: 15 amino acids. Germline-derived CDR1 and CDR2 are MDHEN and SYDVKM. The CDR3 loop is CASRNTGDSYNEQFF.

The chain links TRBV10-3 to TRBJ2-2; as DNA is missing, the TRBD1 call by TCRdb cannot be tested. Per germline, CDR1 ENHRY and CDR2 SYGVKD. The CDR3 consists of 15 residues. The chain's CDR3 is CAISPPQGITGELFF.

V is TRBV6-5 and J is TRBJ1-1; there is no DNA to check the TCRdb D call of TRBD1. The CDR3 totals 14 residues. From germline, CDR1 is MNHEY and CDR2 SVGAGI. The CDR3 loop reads CASSYSGTLIEAFF.

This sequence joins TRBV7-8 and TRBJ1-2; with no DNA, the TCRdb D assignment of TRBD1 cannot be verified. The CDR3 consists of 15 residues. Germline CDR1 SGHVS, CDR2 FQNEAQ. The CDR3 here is CASSLETGYLYGYTF. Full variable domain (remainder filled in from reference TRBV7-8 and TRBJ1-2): GAGVSQSPRYKVAKRGQDVALRCDPISGHVSLFWYQQALGQGPEFLTYFQNEAQLDKSGLPSDRFFAERPEGSVSTLKIQRTQQEDSAVYLCASSLETGYLYGYTFGSGTRLTVV.

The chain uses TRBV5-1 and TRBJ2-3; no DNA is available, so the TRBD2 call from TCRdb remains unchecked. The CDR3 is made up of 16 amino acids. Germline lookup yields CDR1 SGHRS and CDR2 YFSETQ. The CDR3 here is CASRLLREARTDTQYF.

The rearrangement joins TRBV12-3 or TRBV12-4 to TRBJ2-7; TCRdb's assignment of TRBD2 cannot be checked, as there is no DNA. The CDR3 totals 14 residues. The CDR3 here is CASSYQLVFYEQYF.

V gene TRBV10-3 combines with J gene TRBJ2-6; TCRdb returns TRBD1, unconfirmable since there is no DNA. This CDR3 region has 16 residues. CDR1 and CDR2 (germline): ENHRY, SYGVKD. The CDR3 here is CAISWTGDTGANVLTF.

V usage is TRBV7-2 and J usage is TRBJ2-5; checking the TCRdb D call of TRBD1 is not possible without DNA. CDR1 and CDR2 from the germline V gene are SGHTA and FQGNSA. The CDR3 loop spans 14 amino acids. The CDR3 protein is CASSRMTGTETQYF.

CDR3 protein: CASSPGTGGLAWYNEQFF. The J gene is TRBJ2-1, the V gene TRBV12-3 or TRBV12-4; TCRdb proposes TRBD1, but this gene call is untestable without DNA. The CDR3 sequence is 18 residues long.

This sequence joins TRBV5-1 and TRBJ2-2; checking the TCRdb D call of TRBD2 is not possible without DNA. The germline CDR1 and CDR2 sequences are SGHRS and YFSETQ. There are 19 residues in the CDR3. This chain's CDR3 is CASSSTLAGGNKVAGELFF.

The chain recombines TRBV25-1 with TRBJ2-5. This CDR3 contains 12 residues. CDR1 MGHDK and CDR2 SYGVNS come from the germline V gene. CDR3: CASSGWEETQYF.

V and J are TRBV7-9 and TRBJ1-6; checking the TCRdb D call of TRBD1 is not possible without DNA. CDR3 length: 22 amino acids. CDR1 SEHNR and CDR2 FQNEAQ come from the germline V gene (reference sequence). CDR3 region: CASSLGGFRGPSESSYNSPLHF.